This TCR beta chain is from a study of CD8 T cells in ankylosing spondylitis. TCRdb re-called the 5' RACE reads through MiXCR, storing one row per CDR3 protein. In the table there are under 200,000 distinct CDR3 sequences, under 15% of which are singletons. Study-level findings and limits: Matched synovial fluid from ankylosing spondylitis patients was reported to be enriched for disease-linked clones.

In its sample, this clonotype was seen many times. Its matching antigen is unknown. Germline-derived CDR1 and CDR2 are SGHTA and FQGNSA. This CDR3 comprises 15 residues. V dropped 5 bases and J dropped 0; count of bases not matched to a gene: 4. The source material was blood, either unsorted or a sorted T cell fraction (not recorded which). This sequence originates from a female donor with ankylosing spondylitis or in good health (not recorded which). The chain uses TRBV7-2 and TRBJ2-7; 10 bases are a match to TRBD2. CDR3 sequence: CASSTLAGVSYEQYF. In DNA, the CDR3 is TGTGCCAGCAGCACCCTAGCGGGAGTCTCCTACGAGCAGTACTTC.